The 2 T cell receptor beta chains reported below all come from one sample, sequenced in a study of low-dose radiotherapy and immunotherapy resistance in tumors. Documented time point: after trial treatment. The treatment denotes: LDRT plus nivolumab, ipilimumab, low-dose cyclophosphamide and aspirin (RACIN trial). First-strand cDNA relied on TRAV- and TRBV-specific primers spanning alpha and beta chains. With a constant-region primer and a V-primer adapter, TCRs were subjected to 20 to 25 PCR cycles of amplification. TCRdb recomputed calls from the reads with MiXCR, one row per CDR3 protein. The sample yields more than 70,000 distinct CDR3 sequences, 20% to 25% seen once. The source material was PBMCs, sampled after low-dose radiotherapy plus immunotherapy. All receptors derive from a female donor with ovarian cancer.

At least ten counts were recorded for this clonotype. The rearrangement links TRBV18 to TRBJ1-1; possible D gene TRBD1, 6 bases. The CDR3 is 13 residues long. V lost 2 bases, J lost 8 bases, and 12 bases lay in between. Germline CDR1 is KGHSH and CDR2 is LQKENI. As DNA, the CDR3 is TGTGCCAGCTCACCAAAACAGGGAACAGAAGCTTTCTTT. Residues: CASSPKQGTEAFF.

This clonotype was seen at least ten times. This sequence joins TRBV7-9 and TRBJ2-1; D perhaps matches TRBD2 (6 bases). The CDR3 has 14 residues. Between the trimmed V and J ends, which lost 1 base and 9 bases, there was a span of 13 bases. In germline, CDR1 is SEHNR, CDR2 FQNEAQ (reference sequence). The chain's CDR3 is CASSLGTTLSEQFF. CDR3 bases: TGTGCCAGCAGCTTAGGGACTACCCTTTCTGAGCAGTTCTTC.